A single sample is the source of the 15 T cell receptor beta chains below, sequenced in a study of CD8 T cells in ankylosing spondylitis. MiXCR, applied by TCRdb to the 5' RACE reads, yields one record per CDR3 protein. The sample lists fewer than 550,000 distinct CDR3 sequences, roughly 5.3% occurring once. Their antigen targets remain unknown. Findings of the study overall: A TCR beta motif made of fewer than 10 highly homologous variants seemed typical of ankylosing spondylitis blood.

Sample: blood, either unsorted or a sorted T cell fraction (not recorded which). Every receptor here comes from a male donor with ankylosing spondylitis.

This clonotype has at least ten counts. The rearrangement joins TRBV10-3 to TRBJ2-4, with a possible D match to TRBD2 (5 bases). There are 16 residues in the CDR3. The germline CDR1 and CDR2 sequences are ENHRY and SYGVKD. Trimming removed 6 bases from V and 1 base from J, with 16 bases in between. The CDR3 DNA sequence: TGTGCCATCAGCCCCCGGACTCCGGGTGCCAAAAACATTCAGTACTTC. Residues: CAISPRTPGAKNIQYF.

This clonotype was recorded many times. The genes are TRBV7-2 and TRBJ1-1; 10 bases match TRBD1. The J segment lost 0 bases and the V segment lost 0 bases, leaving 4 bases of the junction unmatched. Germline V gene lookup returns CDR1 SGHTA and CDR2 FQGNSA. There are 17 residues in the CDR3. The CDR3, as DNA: TGTGCCAGCAGCTTAGCGGGACAGGGGTACATGAACACTGAAGCTTTCTTT. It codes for CASSLAGQGYMNTEAFF.

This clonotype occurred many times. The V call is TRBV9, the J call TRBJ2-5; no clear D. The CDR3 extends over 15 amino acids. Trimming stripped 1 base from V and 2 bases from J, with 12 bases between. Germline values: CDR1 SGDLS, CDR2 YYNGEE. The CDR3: CASSVRPRPQETQYF. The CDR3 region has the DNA TGTGCCAGCAGCGTACGACCCAGACCTCAAGAGACCCAGTACTTC.

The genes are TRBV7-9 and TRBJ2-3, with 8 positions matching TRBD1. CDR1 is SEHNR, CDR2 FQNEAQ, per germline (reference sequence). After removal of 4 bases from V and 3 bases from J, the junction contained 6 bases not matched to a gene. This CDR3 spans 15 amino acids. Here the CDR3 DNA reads TGTGCCAGCAGCTCCCGGGACAGGATGACAGATACGCAGTATTTT. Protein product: CASSSRDRMTDTQYF. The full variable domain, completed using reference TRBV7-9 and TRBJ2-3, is DTGVSQNPRHKITKRGQNVTFRCDPISEHNRLYWYRQTLGQGPEFLTYFQNEAQLEKSRLLSDRFSAERPKGSFSTLEIQRTEQGDSAMYLCASSSRDRMTDTQYFGPGTRLTVL.

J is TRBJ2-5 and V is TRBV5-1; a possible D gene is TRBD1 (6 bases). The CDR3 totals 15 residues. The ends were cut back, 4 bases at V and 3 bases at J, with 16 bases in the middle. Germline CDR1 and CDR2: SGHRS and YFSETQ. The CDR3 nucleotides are TGCGCCAGCAGCCTACAGGGTAGGATTGAAGAGACCCAGTACTTC. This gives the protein CASSLQGRIEETQYF.

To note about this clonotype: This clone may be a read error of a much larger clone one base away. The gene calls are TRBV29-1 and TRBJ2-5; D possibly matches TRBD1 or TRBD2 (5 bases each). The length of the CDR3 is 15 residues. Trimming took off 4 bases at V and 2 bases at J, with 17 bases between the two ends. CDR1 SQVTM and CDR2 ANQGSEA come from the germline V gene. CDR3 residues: CSVAFGKGAQETQYF. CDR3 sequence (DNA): TGCAGCGTTGCTTTCGGGAAAGGGGCTCAAGAGACCCAGTACTTC.

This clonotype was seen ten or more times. For the CDR3, the DNA is TGTGCCAGCAGCGCAGTAGACAGCCTTTCTGAAGCTTTCTTT. Translated, it gives CASSAVDSLSEAFF. The rearrangement links TRBV9 to TRBJ1-1, with a tentative D call TRBD1 (5 bases). The CDR3 runs to 14 residues. Trimming removed 3 bases at V and 6 bases at J, with 15 bases between. Germline V gene sequence: CDR1 SGDLS, CDR2 YYNGEE.

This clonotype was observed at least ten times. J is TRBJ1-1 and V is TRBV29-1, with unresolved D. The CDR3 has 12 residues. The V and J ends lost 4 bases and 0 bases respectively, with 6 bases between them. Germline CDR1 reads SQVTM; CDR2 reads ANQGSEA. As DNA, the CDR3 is TGCAGCGTTGTACAGATGAACACTGAAGCTTTCTTT. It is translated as CSVVQMNTEAFF.

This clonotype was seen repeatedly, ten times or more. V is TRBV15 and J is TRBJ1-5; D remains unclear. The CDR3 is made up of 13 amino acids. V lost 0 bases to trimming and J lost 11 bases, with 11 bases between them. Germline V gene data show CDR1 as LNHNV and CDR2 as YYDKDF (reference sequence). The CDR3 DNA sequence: TGTGCCACCAGCAGAGATATAGTCCTCGCCCAGCATTTT. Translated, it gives CATSRDIVLAQHF.

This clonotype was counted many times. The CDR3 region is CSASWDNSGNTIYF. CDR3 in DNA: TGCAGTGCTAGTTGGGACAACTCTGGAAACACCATATATTTT. The gene calls are TRBV20-1 and TRBJ1-3; TRBD1 might be the D (6 bases). Germline lookup yields CDR1 DFQATT and CDR2 SNEGSKA (reference sequence). The CDR3 consists of 14 residues. V lost 3 bases and J 0 bases, leaving 9 bases between the germline ends.

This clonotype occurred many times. The CDR3 nucleotides read TGCAGCGCGCCCGACGAATTTACCACCGGGGAGCTGTTTTTT. Translating it yields CSAPDEFTTGELFF. This chain links TRBV29-1 with TRBJ2-2; D ambiguous. V shed 7 bases and J shed 4 bases, with 16 bases lying between them. The CDR3 totals 14 residues. Per the germline V gene, CDR1 is SQVTM and CDR2 is ANQGSEA.

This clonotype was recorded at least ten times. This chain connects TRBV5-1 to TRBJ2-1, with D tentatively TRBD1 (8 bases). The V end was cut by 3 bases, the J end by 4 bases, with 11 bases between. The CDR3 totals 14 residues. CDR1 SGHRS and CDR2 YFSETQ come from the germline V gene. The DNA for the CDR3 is TGCGCCAGCAGCTACAGGGGGGGGTACAATGAGCAGTTCTTC. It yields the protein CASSYRGGYNEQFF.

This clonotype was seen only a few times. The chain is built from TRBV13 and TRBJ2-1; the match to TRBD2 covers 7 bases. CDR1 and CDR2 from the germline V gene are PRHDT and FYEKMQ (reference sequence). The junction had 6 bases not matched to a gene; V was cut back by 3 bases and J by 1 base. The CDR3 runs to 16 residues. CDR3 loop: CASSLEGRGSYNEQFF. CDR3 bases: TGTGCCAGCAGCTTGGAGGGGAGGGGATCCTACAATGAGCAGTTCTTC.

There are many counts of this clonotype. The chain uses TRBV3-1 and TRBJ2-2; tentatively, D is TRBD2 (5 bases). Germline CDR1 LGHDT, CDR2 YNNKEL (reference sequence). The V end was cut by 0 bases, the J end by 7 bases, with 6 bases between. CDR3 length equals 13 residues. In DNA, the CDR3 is TGTGCCAGCAGCCAAGACGGGGACGGGGAGCTGTTTTTT. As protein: CASSQDGDGELFF.

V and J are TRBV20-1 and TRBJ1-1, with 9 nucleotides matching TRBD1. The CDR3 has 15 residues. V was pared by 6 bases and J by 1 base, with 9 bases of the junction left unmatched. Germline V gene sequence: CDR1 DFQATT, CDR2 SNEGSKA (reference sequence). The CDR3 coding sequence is TGCAGTGCGGATACAGGGGGCGCAGGGAACACTGAAGCTTTCTTT. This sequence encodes CSADTGGAGNTEAFF.